The T cell receptor beta chain described here comes from a study of blood T cell repertoires in COVID-19. As for the study in general: Sites across the United States, Italy and Spain contributed samples from acute and convalescent COVID-19. The cDNA or gDNA used as material had been derived from T cells, B-cell-depleted T cells, or PBMCs.

CDR3 length equals 14 residues. The germline gives CDR1 MNHEY, CDR2 SMNVEV (reference sequence). Original analysis: By means of reference gene primer amplification, nucleated cell counts were estimated. The assay was immunoSEQ multiplex PCR, and TCRdb's table has in-frame clones only and misses some. V and J calls plus clone size are reproduced from that table; the DNA served to infer D and trimming. The profile shows 140,000 to 150,000 clones, roughly nine tenths of them singletons. This clone was seen just once. Compared with germline, one end of the junction differs, possibly owing to a read error.

The sequenced sample consisted of peripheral blood. V gene TRBV27 combines with J gene TRBJ2-1, with 7 bases identical to TRBD2. This receptor was identified in a woman aged 55 to 70 with active COVID-19. As DNA, the CDR3 is TGTGCCAGCACCATAGCGGGTGGTTACAGTGAGCAGTTCTTC. This translates into CASTIAGGYSEQFF.